A single sample is the source of the 6 T cell receptor beta chains below, sequenced in a study of blood T cell repertoires in COVID-19. Libraries were prepared by immunoSEQ multiplex PCR; TCRdb keeps only in-frame clonotypes and omits some of them. The table includes about 320,000 clones, nearly 90% detected once. Sample: PBMCs or T cells enriched from blood (not recorded which). The receptors here all came from a young woman who had recovered from COVID-19.

The genes are TRBV9 and TRBJ1-3, with no clear D. Germline-derived CDR1 and CDR2 are SGDLS and YYNGEE. Trimming left V 4 bases short and J 2 bases short, with 16 bases between. The CDR3 has 16 amino acids. This CDR3 reads CASSTGHEPPGNTIYF. CDR3 nucleotides: TGTGCCAGCAGCACCGGTCACGAGCCACCTGGAAACACCATATATTTT.

The V call is TRBV7-2, the J call TRBJ2-1; D is uncertain. This CDR3 is built from 15 residues. Germline V CDR1 and CDR2: SGHTA, FQGNSA. Trimming removed 0 bases at V and 1 base at J, with 7 bases between. The CDR3 protein is CASSLARGSYNEQFF. DNA of the CDR3: TGTGCCAGCAGCTTAGCGCGCGGTTCCTACAATGAGCAGTTCTTC. Filled out from reference TRBV7-2 and TRBJ2-1, the complete variable domain reads GAGVSQSPSNKVTEKGKDVELRCDPISGHTALYWYRQSLGQGLEFLIYFQGNSAPDKSGLPSDRFSAERTGGSVSTLTIQRTQQEDSAVYLCASSLARGSYNEQFFGPGTRLTVL.

The chain recombines TRBV11-3 with TRBJ2-2; tentative D call: TRBD1 (5 bases). The V end was cut by 1 base, the J end by 6 bases, with 15 bases between. The V gene's germline CDR1 is SGHNT and CDR2 YENEEA. This CDR3 has 16 amino acids. The CDR3 is CASSLAHPGIAGELFF. The CDR3 coding sequence is TGTGCCAGCAGCTTAGCCCACCCAGGGATCGCCGGGGAGCTGTTTTTT.

The chain carries TRBV19 and TRBJ2-7; TRBD2 matches at 8 bases. This CDR3 region has 14 residues. Per the germline V gene, CDR1 is LNHDA and CDR2 is SQIVND (reference sequence). With 6 bases clipped from V and 3 bases from J, the junction kept 7 bases outside the gene matches. CDR3 region: CASSRGGTNYEQYF. CDR3 coding DNA: TGTGCCAGTAGCCGGGGGGGAACAAACTACGAGCAGTACTTC.

This chain links TRBV7-2 with TRBJ1-1; D is unclear. The CDR3 loop spans 13 amino acids. Per germline, CDR1 SGHTA and CDR2 FQGNSA. The germline V and J ends were trimmed by 1 base and 7 bases, with 10 bases remaining between them. Here the CDR3 reads CASSLVPNREAFF. As DNA, the CDR3 is TGTGCCAGCAGCTTAGTACCTAATCGTGAAGCTTTCTTT.

The chain links TRBV30 to TRBJ2-6; D gene unclear. Germline assignment: CDR1 GTSNPN and CDR2 SVGIG (reference sequence). The CDR3 extends over 16 amino acids. V lost 0 bases, J lost 1 base, and 10 bases lay in between. In nucleotides, the CDR3 is TGTGCCTGGAGTGTCGGGTCGTCGTCTGGGGCCAACGTCCTGACTTTC. Amino acids: CAWSVGSSSGANVLTF.